The rows below give T cell receptor beta chains drawn from one sample of a study of T cells in Graves' hyperthyroidism and ophthalmopathy. MiXCR, run by TCRdb on the multiplex PCR reads, gives a single entry per CDR3 protein. The profile shows approximately 400,000 distinct CDR3 sequences, about 14% of them singletons. Specimen: blood. The receptors originated from a man between 45 and 60 years old with Graves' ophthalmopathy. Both conserved end residues are part of each CDR3. D genes are given only for firm matches. Only part of the rows carry a size: once, few, many, or a class if the clone is expanded.

j_gene	v_gene	abundance	d_gene	CDR3aa	CDR3nt
TRBJ2-3	TRBV5-4	many	TRBD2	CATRPFSGRGGTDTQYF	TGTGCCACCAGGCCGTTCAGCGGGAGGGGAGGCACAGATACGCAGTATTTT
TRBJ2-3	TRBV20-1	NA	TRBD2	CSATVLAGGGSTDTQYF	TGCAGTGCGACCGTTCTAGCGGGAGGGGGGAGCACAGATACGCAGTATTTT
TRBJ2-4	TRBV9	many	TRBD1	CASSVSGQGAMNIQYF	TGTGCCAGCAGCGTAAGCGGACAGGGGGCGATGAACATTCAGTACTTC
TRBJ2-7	TRBV20-1	many	NA	CSARGLPTYEQYF	TGCAGTGCTAGAGGACTACCAACCTACGAGCAGTACTTC
TRBJ2-6	TRBV3-1	few	TRBD2	CASHFLAAGGNVLTF	TGTGCCAGTCATTTCCTAGCGGCTGGGGGCAACGTCCTGACTTTC
TRBJ2-3	TRBV24-1	many	TRBD2	CATSAYGRVGTDTQYF	TGTGCCACCAGTGCCTATGGGAGGGTGGGCACAGATACGCAGTATTTT
TRBJ2-1	TRBV7-9	NA	TRBD2	CASSFVGLAGGSYNEQFF	TGTGCCAGCAGCTTTGTGGGGCTAGCGGGAGGCTCCTACAATGAGCAGTTCTTC
TRBJ2-3	TRBV2	many	TRBD2	CASSGGRVKEDTQYF	TGTGCCAGCAGTGGCGGGAGGGTTAAGGAAGATACGCAGTATTTT
TRBJ2-1	TRBV11-2	many	NA	CAGNPLSSYNEQFF	TGTGCCGGGAATCCGCTGAGCTCCTACAATGAGCAGTTCTTC
TRBJ2-1	TRBV24-1	NA	TRBD2	CATGTSGRIGGGEQFF	TGTGCCACCGGGACTAGCGGGAGAATAGGAGGCGGTGAGCAGTTCTTC
TRBJ2-5	TRBV5-1	NA	TRBD2	CASSFLAGQETQYF	TGCGCCAGCAGCTTTCTAGCGGGGCAAGAGACCCAGTACTTC
TRBJ2-2	TRBV6-6	many	NA	CASSYYGDTGELFF	TGTGCCAGCAGTTACTACGGGGACACCGGGGAGCTGTTTTTT
TRBJ2-7	TRBV2	many	TRBD2	CASSKSGISYEQYF	TGTGCCAGCAGTAAAAGCGGGATCTCCTACGAGCAGTACTTC
TRBJ2-7	TRBV5-1	many	TRBD1	CASSSQTGAPYEQYF	TGCGCCAGCAGTTCCCAAACAGGGGCGCCCTACGAGCAGTACTTC
TRBJ2-1	TRBV7-9	many	TRBD1	CASSPRTGEGNEQFF	TGTGCCAGCAGCCCCCGGACAGGGGAAGGGAATGAGCAGTTCTTC
TRBJ1-3	TRBV19	NA	NA	CASSNPADSFSGNTIYF	TGTGCCAGTAGTAACCCCGCGGACAGTTTCTCTGGAAACACCATATATTTT
TRBJ2-3	TRBV5-8	many	TRBD1	CASSFGPGQVTDTQYF	TGTGCCAGCAGCTTTGGGCCGGGACAGGTCACAGATACGCAGTATTTT
TRBJ2-3	TRBV19	NA	NA	CASSIGQGGTDTQYF	TGTGCCAGTAGTATAGGTCAAGGGGGCACAGATACGCAGTATTTT
TRBJ2-3	TRBV7-3	few	TRBD2	CASSSGTSGTDTQYF	TGTGCCAGCAGCTCAGGGACTAGCGGCACAGATACGCAGTATTTT
TRBJ1-1	TRBV19	many	NA	CASTIADTEAFF	TGTGCCAGTACCATAGCAGACACTGAAGCTTTCTTT
TRBJ2-1	TRBV11-2	many	TRBD2	CASGTSGSSYNEQFF	TGTGCCAGCGGGACTAGCGGAAGCTCCTACAATGAGCAGTTCTTC
TRBJ1-1	TRBV7-9	many	NA	CASSWGGGPRDTEAFF	TGTGCCAGCAGCTGGGGGGGAGGGCCGAGGGACACTGAAGCTTTCTTT
TRBJ1-1	TRBV29-1	many	NA	CSVELGGSHTEAFF	TGCAGCGTTGAATTGGGGGGATCGCACACTGAAGCTTTCTTT
TRBJ2-2	TRBV24-1	few	NA	CATSQSGNTGELFF	TGTGCCACCAGCCAAAGCGGGAACACCGGGGAGCTGTTTTTT
TRBJ2-1	TRBV20-1	many	TRBD2	CSASVSGTSGQWADEQFF	TGCAGTGCTTCCGTTTCCGGGACTAGCGGCCAGTGGGCAGATGAGCAGTTCTTC
TRBJ2-7	TRBV5-6	NA	NA	CASGFIFRSYEQYF	TGTGCCAGCGGCTTCATTTTCAGATCCTACGAGCAGTACTTC
TRBJ1-1	TRBV9	many	NA	CASSVAPTLSTEAFF	TGTGCCAGCAGCGTAGCCCCTACCTTGAGCACTGAAGCTTTCTTT
TRBJ1-1	TRBV29-1	few	TRBD1	CSYSQGGEAFF	TGCAGTTATTCCCAGGGGGGTGAAGCTTTCTTT
TRBJ2-7	TRBV10-3	many	NA	CAISDGRGGTYEQYF	TGTGCCATCAGTGACGGACGAGGCGGGACCTACGAGCAGTACTTC
TRBJ2-1	TRBV27	NA	TRBD2	CASSSPGLALDEQFF	TGTGCCAGCAGTTCTCCGGGACTAGCATTGGATGAGCAGTTCTTC
TRBJ1-4	TRBV19	few	NA	CASIIGEKLFF	TGTGCCAGTATTATAGGGGAAAAACTGTTTTTT
TRBJ2-1	TRBV9	NA	NA	CASSVAPAGTISYNEQFF	TGTGCCAGCAGCGTAGCTCCCGCAGGTACCATCTCCTACAATGAGCAGTTCTTC
TRBJ2-3	TRBV9	many	TRBD2	CASSVAASGRDTQYF	TGTGCCAGCAGCGTAGCTGCTAGCGGGAGAGATACGCAGTATTTT
TRBJ2-7	TRBV27	many	NA	CASSPARGYEQYF	TGTGCCAGCAGCCCCGCCAGAGGCTACGAGCAGTACTTC
TRBJ2-1	TRBV7-2	many	TRBD1	CASSSKTGGWIHEQFF	TGTGCCAGCAGCTCCAAGACAGGGGGCTGGATTCATGAGCAGTTCTTC
TRBJ1-1	TRBV2	many	NA	CASSETGAPGTEAFF	TGTGCCAGCAGTGAAACGGGGGCCCCGGGCACTGAAGCTTTCTTT
TRBJ2-7	TRBV6-1	many	NA	CASSPLRGAESYEQYF	TGTGCCAGCAGTCCCCTCAGGGGGGCCGAGTCCTACGAGCAGTACTTC
TRBJ2-3	TRBV6-1	many	NA	CASRTPRGRADTQYF	TGTGCCAGCAGAACCCCCCGAGGGAGAGCAGATACGCAGTATTTT
TRBJ2-1	TRBV3-1	many	TRBD2	CASSRSGSRINEQFF	TGTGCCAGCAGCCGTAGCGGGAGCAGGATCAATGAGCAGTTCTTC
TRBJ2-2	TRBV9	few	TRBD1	CASSQQGWGTGELFF	TGTGCCAGCAGCCAACAGGGGTGGGGCACCGGGGAGCTGTTTTTT
TRBJ1-2	TRBV30	many	NA	CAWSQRQVRHTF	TGTGCCTGGAGTCAGAGACAGGTCCGACACACCTTC
TRBJ1-6	TRBV20-1	many	TRBD1	CSARGDRRRDSSYNSPLHF	TGCAGTGCTAGAGGGGATCGCCGCCGGGACAGTTCATATAATTCACCCCTCCACTTT
TRBJ1-4	TRBV19	NA	NA	CASSIPGLPWEKLFF	TGTGCCAGTAGTATCCCGGGACTGCCGTGGGAAAAACTGTTTTTT
TRBJ1-4	TRBV5-5	few	TRBD1	CASSLAGGGEKLFF	TGTGCCAGCAGCTTGGCAGGGGGCGGCGAAAAACTGTTTTTT
TRBJ2-1	TRBV5-1	many	NA	CASSLGPERYNEQFF	TGCGCCAGCAGCTTGGGACCGGAGCGTTACAATGAGCAGTTCTTC
TRBJ2-5	TRBV5-5	many	NA	CASSRTGLQETQYF	TGTGCCAGCAGCCGGACTGGGCTACAAGAGACCCAGTACTTC
TRBJ2-5	TRBV27	NA	NA	CASSSSGVRETQYF	TGTGCCAGCAGCTCTTCTGGGGTGCGGGAGACCCAGTACTTC
TRBJ2-2	TRBV2	few	NA	CASIQGGVPGELFF	TGTGCCAGCATTCAAGGAGGGGTCCCCGGGGAGCTGTTTTTT
TRBJ2-2	TRBV12-3/TRBV12-4	many	NA	CASSRDLGELFF	TGTGCCAGCAGTCGGGACCTCGGGGAGCTGTTTTTT
TRBJ2-7	TRBV12-5	few	NA	CASAQTPARGNEQYF	TGTGCTAGTGCCCAGACACCTGCAAGAGGTAACGAGCAGTACTTC
TRBJ1-6	TRBV3-1	many	TRBD1	CASSPQTGTSSYNSPLHF	TGTGCCAGCAGCCCCCAGACAGGGACAAGCTCCTATAATTCACCCCTCCACTTT
TRBJ2-7	TRBV29-1	many	NA	CSATIGVYEQYF	TGCAGCGCCACGATTGGAGTCTACGAGCAGTACTTC
TRBJ2-2	TRBV12-3/TRBV12-4	many	NA	CASSFGGGNTGELFF	TGTGCCAGCAGTTTCGGAGGGGGCAACACCGGGGAGCTGTTTTTT
TRBJ2-7	TRBV7-2	many	NA	CASRQSRGNYEQYF	TGTGCCAGCAGACAATCCCGGGGAAACTACGAGCAGTACTTC
TRBJ2-7	TRBV5-1	many	NA	CASSLGTYPSSYEQYF	TGCGCCAGCAGCCTCGGGACTTACCCTAGCTCCTACGAGCAGTACTTC
TRBJ2-1	TRBV5-1	few	TRBD2	CASSLVSSGIYNEQFF	TGCGCCAGCAGCTTGGTCTCTAGCGGGATTTACAATGAGCAGTTCTTC
TRBJ1-1	TRBV29-1	many	NA	CSVRGISNTEAFF	TGCAGCGTTCGGGGTATCTCGAACACTGAAGCTTTCTTT
TRBJ1-6	TRBV28	many	TRBD1	CASSSPGTGGQNSPLHF	TGTGCCAGCAGTTCACCCGGGACAGGGGGCCAAAATTCACCCCTCCACTTT
TRBJ2-2	TRBV29-1	few	TRBD1	CSALTGTGDTGELFF	TGCAGCGCCCTCACCGGGACAGGGGACACCGGGGAGCTGTTTTTT